This T cell receptor beta chain was observed in a study of cytomegalovirus exposure and HLA in healthy donors. Study-wide points: Across donors, sequencing depth was assumed by presence/absence analyses to be roughly uniform. Later analysis showed most CMV-associated TCR beta chains appearing HLA-restricted. As immune exposure information, only CMV serostatus was available. The study designated roughly 160 TCR beta chains cytomegalovirus-associated.

PCR employed 60 Vbeta and 13 Jbeta primers. Produced via immunoSEQ multiplex PCR; TCRdb's table is partial and in-frame only. The data contain 85,000 to 130,000 clones, around 10% of them singletons. CDR3 length equals 17 residues. V was pared by 0 bases and J by 0 bases, with 6 bases of the junction left unmatched. Germline CDR1 reads SGHRS; CDR2 reads YFSETQ. Details on this clone: Its target is unknown.

The sequence was collected from a man aged 35-49 years in good health and CMV-seropositive. The chain carries TRBV5-1 and TRBJ2-3, with 8 nucleotides matching TRBD2. Material for sequencing was PBMCs. This chain's CDR3 is CASSLESGGTSTDTQYF. The DNA for the CDR3 is TGCGCCAGCAGCTTGGAGTCGGGAGGGACTAGCACAGATACGCAGTATTTT.